Presented here are 4 T cell receptor beta chains from one specimen sequenced in a study of T cells after yellow fever vaccination. TCRdb recomputed calls from the 5' RACE reads with MiXCR, one row per CDR3 protein. The data hold about 220,000 distinct CDR3 sequences, with roughly 3.3% observed a single time. Sample: CD4+ T cells sorted from PBMCs, taken 10 days after the yellow fever booster vaccination. The receptors stem from a man between 18 and 35 years old who received the YFV17D yellow fever vaccine.

The chain joins TRBV11-2 to TRBJ2-7, with D perhaps being TRBD1 or TRBD2 (6 bases each). Deletions cut 8 bases from V and 2 bases from J, with 16 bases between. The germline V gene has CDR1 SGHAT and CDR2 FQNNGV. The CDR3 is 14 residues long. CDR3 residues: CASSHGGGPYEQYF. DNA for the CDR3: TGTGCCAGCTCCCACGGTGGGGGGCCCTACGAGCAGTACTTC.

This clonotype was observed a few times. The chain joins TRBV29-1 to TRBJ1-1; D is unresolved. The length of the CDR3 is 14 residues. CDR1 SQVTM and CDR2 ANQGSEA come from the germline V gene. V was cut by 3 bases and J by 0 bases, with 11 bases left in between. The CDR3, as DNA: TGCAGCGTTGAGGGCCGATTCATGAACACTGAAGCTTTCTTT. Its protein product is CSVEGRFMNTEAFF.

Only a few counts were recorded for this clonotype. V and J are TRBV4-3 and TRBJ1-2; TRBD1 might be the D (6 bases). The CDR3 length is 14 residues. Trimming pared 0 bases from V and 8 bases from J, leaving 13 bases between. Germline CDR1 and CDR2: LGHNA and YSLEER. CDR3 sequence (DNA): TGCGCCAGCAGCCAAGATCTCAGGGGCGCCGGCTACACCTTC. This gives the protein CASSQDLRGAGYTF.

This clonotype was seen at least ten times. The J gene is TRBJ2-3, the V gene TRBV5-6; no clear D gene. Trimming stripped 1 base from V and 1 base from J, with 10 bases between. CDR3 length: 15 residues. CDR1 is SGHDT and CDR2 is YYEEEE in the germline V gene. CDR3 nucleotide sequence: TGTGCCAGCAGCTTGTATTTGACCGGCACAGATACGCAGTATTTT. It codes for CASSLYLTGTDTQYF.